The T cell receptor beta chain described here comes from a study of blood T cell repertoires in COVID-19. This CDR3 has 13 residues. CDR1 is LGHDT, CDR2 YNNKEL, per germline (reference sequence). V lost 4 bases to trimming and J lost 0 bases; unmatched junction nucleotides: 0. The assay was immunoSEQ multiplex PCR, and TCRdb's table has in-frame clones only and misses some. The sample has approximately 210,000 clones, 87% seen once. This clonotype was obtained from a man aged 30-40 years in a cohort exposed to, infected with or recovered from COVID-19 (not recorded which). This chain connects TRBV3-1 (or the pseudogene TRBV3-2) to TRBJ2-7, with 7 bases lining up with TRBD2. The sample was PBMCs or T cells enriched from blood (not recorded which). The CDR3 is CASSLAGSYEQYF. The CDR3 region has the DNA TGTGCCAGCAGCCTAGCGGGCTCCTACGAGCAGTACTTC.